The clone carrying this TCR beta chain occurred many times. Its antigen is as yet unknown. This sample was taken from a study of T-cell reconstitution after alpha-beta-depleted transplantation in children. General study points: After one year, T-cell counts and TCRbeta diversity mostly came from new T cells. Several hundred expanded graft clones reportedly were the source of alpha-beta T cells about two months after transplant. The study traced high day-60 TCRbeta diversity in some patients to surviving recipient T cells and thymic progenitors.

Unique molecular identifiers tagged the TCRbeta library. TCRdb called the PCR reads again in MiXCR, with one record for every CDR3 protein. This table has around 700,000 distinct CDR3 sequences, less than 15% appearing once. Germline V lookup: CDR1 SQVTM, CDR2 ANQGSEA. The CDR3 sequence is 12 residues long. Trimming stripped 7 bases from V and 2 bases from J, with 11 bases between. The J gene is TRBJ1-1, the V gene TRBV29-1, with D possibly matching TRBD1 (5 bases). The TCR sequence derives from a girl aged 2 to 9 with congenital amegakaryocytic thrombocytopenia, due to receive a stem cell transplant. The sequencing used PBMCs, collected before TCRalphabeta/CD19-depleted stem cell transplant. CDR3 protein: CSAFGGNTEAFF. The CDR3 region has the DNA TGCAGCGCTTTTGGGGGTAACACTGAAGCTTTCTTT.